This T cell receptor (beta chain) is from a study of tumor and adjacent non-tumor tissue in lung cancer. The wider study: Stage I to III disease affected ten to eleven men and roughly five women aged about 31 to 85. The study's findings and limits: In normal lung, the top 100 clones were significantly more dominant than in tumor. Tumor TCR diversity, when higher, was linked to shorter survival.

The library came from three nested PCR rounds adapted from ARM-PCR protocols. TCRdb itself ran the multiplex PCR reads through MiXCR, one entry per CDR3 protein. This sample has around 74,000 distinct CDR3 sequences, with nearly 70% found just once. To note about this clonotype: The antigen remains unidentified. The junction and the germline gene differ at one end; a read error may be behind it.

The CDR3 consists of 15 residues. No cell sorting was done before RNA was extracted from the tissue. The sample comprised lung tumor tissue. V usage is TRBV12-3 or TRBV12-4 and J usage is TRBJ1-2, with D hard to call. This TCR was sampled from a woman between 65 and 79 years old with non-small cell lung cancer. As DNA, the CDR3 is TGTACCAGCTGTTTCAGTGGACCACGGGCGAAAGGCTACACCTTC. It is translated as CTSCFSGPRAKGYTF.